This T cell receptor beta chain was recorded in a study of T cell clonotyping in hematopoietic cell transplantation. Study results and limitations: Pathologically expanded recipient clonotypes increased progressively from day 30 to day 180 as diversity fell. Few recipient clonotypes overlapped donors; over 95% were de novo at given depth. Without cell sorting, CD4 versus CD8 contributions remain unresolved.

To note about this clone: Antigen: not known.

Clones were read by immunoSEQ multiplex PCR, and TCRdb kept only the in-frame ones, dropping some. The data contain under 15,000 clones, 90% of them singletons. The sample consisted of peripheral blood mononuclear cells. The clonotype was recovered from a man younger than 40 in good health. Some clones in this sample may be carry-over from other donors' samples.

This chain's CDR3 is CASSSAGGPPDTQYF. The CDR3 DNA reads as TGCGCCAGCAGCTCCGCCGGGGGCCCGCCAGATACGCAGTATTTT. The V and J genes are TRBV5-1 and TRBJ2-3; D is possibly TRBD1 or TRBD2 (6 bases each). V lost 3 bases, J lost 4 bases, and 15 bases lay in between. This CDR3 spans 15 amino acids. Per the germline V gene, CDR1 is SGHRS and CDR2 is YFSETQ.